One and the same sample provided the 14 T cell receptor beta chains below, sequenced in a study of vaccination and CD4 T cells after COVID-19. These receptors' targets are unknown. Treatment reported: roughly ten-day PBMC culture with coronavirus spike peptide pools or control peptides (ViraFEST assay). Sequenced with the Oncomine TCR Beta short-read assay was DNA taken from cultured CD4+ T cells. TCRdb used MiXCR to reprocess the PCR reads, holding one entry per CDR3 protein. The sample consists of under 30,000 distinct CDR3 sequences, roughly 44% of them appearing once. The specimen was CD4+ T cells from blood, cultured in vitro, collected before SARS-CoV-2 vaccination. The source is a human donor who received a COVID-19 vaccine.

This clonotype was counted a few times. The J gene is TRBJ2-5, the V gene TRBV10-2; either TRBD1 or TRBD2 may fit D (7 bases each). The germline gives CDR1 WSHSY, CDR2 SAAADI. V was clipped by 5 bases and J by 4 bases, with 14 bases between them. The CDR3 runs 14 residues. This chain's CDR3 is CASSSAGGGETQYF. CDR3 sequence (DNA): TGCGCCAGCAGTTCGGCAGGGGGGGGAGAGACCCAGTACTTC.

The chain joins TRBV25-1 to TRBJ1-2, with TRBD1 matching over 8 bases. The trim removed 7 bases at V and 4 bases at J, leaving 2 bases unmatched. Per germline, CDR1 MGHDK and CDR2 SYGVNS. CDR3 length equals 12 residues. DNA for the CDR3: TGTGCCAGCACAGACAGGGGCTATGGCTACACCTTC. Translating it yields CASTDRGYGYTF.

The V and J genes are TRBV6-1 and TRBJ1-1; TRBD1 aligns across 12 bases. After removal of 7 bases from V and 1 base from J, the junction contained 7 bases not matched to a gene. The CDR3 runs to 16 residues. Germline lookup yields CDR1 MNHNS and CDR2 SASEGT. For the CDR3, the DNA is TGTGCCAGCACTGGGACAGGGGGCTGGTCGAACACTGAAGCTTTCTTT. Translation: CASTGTGGWSNTEAFF.

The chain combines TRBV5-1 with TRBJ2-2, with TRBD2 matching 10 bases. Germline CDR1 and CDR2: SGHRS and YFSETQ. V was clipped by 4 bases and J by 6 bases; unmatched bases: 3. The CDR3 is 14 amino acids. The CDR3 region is CASSPAGGPGELFF. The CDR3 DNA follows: TGCGCCAGCAGCCCAGCGGGGGGGCCCGGGGAGCTGTTTTTT. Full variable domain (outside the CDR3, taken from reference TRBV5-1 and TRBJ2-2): KAGVTQTPRYLIKTRGQQVTLSCSPISGHRSVSWYQQTPGQGLQFLFEYFSETQRNKGNFPGRFSGRQFSNSRSEMNVSTLELGDSALYLCASSPAGGPGELFFGEGSRLTVL.

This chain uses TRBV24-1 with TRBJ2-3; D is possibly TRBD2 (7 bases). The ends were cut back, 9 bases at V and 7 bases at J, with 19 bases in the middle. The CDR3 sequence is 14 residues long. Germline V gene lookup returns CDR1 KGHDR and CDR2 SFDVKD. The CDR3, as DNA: TGTGCCACCCGGTCGGCGGGGGCTCCAAATACGCAGTATTTT. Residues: CATRSAGAPNTQYF.

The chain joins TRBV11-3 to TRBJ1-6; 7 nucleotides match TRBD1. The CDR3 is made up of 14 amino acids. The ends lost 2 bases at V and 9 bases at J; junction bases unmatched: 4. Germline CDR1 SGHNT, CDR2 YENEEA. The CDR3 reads CASSLRNRGSPLHF. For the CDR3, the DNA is TGTGCCAGCAGCTTACGAAACAGGGGTTCACCCCTCCACTTT.

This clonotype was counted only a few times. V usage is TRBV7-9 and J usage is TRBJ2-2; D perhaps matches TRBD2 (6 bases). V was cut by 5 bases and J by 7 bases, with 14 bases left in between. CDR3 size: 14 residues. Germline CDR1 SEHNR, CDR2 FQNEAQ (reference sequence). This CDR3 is CASSPGLVNGELFF. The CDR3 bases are TGTGCCAGCAGCCCGGGACTGGTAAACGGGGAGCTGTTTTTT.

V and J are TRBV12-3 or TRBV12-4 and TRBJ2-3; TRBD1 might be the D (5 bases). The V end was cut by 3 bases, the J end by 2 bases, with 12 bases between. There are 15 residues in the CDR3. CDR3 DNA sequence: TGTGCCAGCAGTTTCGACAGCGACCACACAGATACGCAGTATTTT. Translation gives CASSFDSDHTDTQYF.

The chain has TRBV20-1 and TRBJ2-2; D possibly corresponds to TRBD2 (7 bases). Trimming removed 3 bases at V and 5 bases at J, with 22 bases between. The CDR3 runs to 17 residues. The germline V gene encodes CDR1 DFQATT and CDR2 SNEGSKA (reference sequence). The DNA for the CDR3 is TGCAGTGCTAGCGGGGGACGGGGGGCTCGGAGGACCGGGGAGCTGTTTTTT. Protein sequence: CSASGGRGARRTGELFF.

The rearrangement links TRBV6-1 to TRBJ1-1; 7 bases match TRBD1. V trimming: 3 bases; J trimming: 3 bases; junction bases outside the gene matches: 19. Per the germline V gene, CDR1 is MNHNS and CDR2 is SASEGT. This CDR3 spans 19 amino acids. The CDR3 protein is CASSDTLRGTVGMDTEAFF. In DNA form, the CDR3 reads TGTGCCAGCAGTGATACCTTGCGCGGGACAGTAGGGATGGACACTGAAGCTTTCTTT.

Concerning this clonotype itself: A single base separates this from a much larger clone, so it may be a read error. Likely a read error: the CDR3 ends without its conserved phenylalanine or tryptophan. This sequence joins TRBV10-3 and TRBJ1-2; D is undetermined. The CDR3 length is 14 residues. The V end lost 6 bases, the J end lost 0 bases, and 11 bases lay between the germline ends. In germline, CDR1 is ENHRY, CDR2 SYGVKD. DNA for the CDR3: TGTGCCATCAGAGGGTCTTCCGCTAACTATGGCTACACCCTC. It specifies CAIRGSSANYGYTL.

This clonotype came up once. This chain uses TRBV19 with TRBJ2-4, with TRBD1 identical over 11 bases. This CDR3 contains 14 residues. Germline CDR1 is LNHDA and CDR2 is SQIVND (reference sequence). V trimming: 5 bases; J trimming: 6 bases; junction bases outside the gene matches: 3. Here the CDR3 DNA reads TGTGCCAGTAGTGGAGGGACAGGGGGAAACATTCAGTACTTC. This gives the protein CASSGGTGGNIQYF.

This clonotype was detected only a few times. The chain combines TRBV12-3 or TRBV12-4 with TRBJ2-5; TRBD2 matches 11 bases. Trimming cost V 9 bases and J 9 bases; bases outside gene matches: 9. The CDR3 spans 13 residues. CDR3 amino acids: CASSGGAIGAQYF. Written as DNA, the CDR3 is TGTGCCAGTAGCGGGGGGGCGATAGGGGCCCAGTACTTC.

CDR3 bases: TGTGCCAGCAGTGATCACACCGGGGAGCTGTTTTTT. Its protein product is CASSDHTGELFF. This rearrangement joins TRBV25-1 to TRBJ2-2; no definite D call. Germline V lookup: CDR1 MGHDK, CDR2 SYGVNS. The CDR3 loop spans 12 amino acids. V lost 3 bases and J 3 bases, leaving 2 bases between the germline ends. The full variable domain, rest sourced from reference TRBV25-1 and TRBJ2-2, is EADIYQTPRYLVIGTGKKITLECSQTMGHDKMYWYQQDPGMELHLIHYSYGVNSTEKGDLSSESTVSRIRTEHFPLTLESARPSHTSQYLCASSDHTGELFFGEGSRLTVL.